This TCR beta chain was documented in a study of cytomegalovirus exposure and HLA in healthy donors. The study, taken as a whole, reports: Generally TCR sequences proved uncommon, though certain public TCRs appeared in numerous donors. TCR clusters originating in the first cohort tended to co-occur in the approximately 120 validation repertoires, according to a later analysis. Reported performance of the classifier showed diagnosis of cytomegalovirus status with high specificity and sensitivity.

Some clones are missing from TCRdb's copy, which holds only in-frame ones; the method was immunoSEQ multiplex PCR. The table lists 200,000 or so clones, over 80% of them singletons. As regards this clone: Its matching antigen is unknown.

The CDR3 is made up of 14 amino acids. V lost 10 bases to trimming and J lost 6 bases; unmatched junction nucleotides: 14. Germline assignment: CDR1 MDHEN and CDR2 SYDVKM. While the first cohort had 700 or so subjects, the donors belonged to the separate validation cohort of about 130 subjects. Sequenced sample: PBMCs. V gene TRBV28 combines with J gene TRBJ1-2, with 7 nucleotides matching TRBD1. The receptor comes from a woman between 18 and 30 years old in good health and CMV-seronegative. The CDR3 DNA reads as TGTGCCACTCTAATCGGGCAGGGGGTACATGGCTACACCTTC. Translating it yields CATLIGQGVHGYTF.